This entry describes one T cell receptor beta chain. The antigen is unknown. This record comes from a study of early T cells in non-severe SARS-CoV-2 infection. Study summary: The authors sequenced bulk RNA from unsorted whole blood, leaving chains unpaired. General study points: VDJdb-based annotation leaned toward anti-spike CD8 responses and missed private and CD4 specificities.

Unique molecular identifiers were affixed to single, distinct cDNA molecules. MiXCR, applied by TCRdb to the 5' RACE reads, yields one record per CDR3 protein. This sample has approximately 74,000 distinct CDR3 sequences, with 11% to 15% found just once. The specimen was whole blood. The clonotype was recovered from an adult who was a healthcare worker with PCR-confirmed SARS-CoV-2 infection or an uninfected control (not recorded which).

CDR3: CASSPNGPSNVYEQYF. CDR3 DNA sequence: TGTGCCAGCAGTCCTAACGGACCCTCCAATGTATACGAGCAGTACTTC. V is TRBV28 and J is TRBJ2-7; D is undetermined. Trimming left V 5 bases short and J 4 bases short, with 21 bases between. Germline CDR1 and CDR2: MDHEN and SYDVKM. CDR3 size: 16 residues.